Below, one T cell receptor (beta chain) is given with its context. The CDR3 covers 14 residues. V was trimmed by 6 bases and J by 0 bases, leaving 10 bases between them. Looked up from germline, CDR1 is SNHLY and CDR2 is FYNNEI. This specimen comes from a study of blood T cell repertoires in COVID-19. Background on the study: Whether acute or convalescent, the COVID-19 samples came from the United States, Italy and Spain. Sources were T cells, B-cell-depleted T cells, or PBMCs; the material itself was cDNA or gDNA.

Per the study methods: From reference gene primer amplification, estimates of nucleated cell counts were derived. Sequenced by immunoSEQ multiplex PCR; TCRdb stores in-frame clones only, minus some. V, J and clone size are those of that table, while D and trimming were read from the DNA. The sample has roughly 60,000 clones, 86% seen once. The sample was peripheral blood. The TCR comes from a man aged 40-50 years with acute or convalescent COVID-19. J is TRBJ2-3 and V is TRBV2; D gene ambiguous. The CDR3 reads CASRYLSSTDTQYF. The CDR3 bases are TGTGCCAGCAGGTACTTAAGTAGCACAGATACGCAGTATTTT.